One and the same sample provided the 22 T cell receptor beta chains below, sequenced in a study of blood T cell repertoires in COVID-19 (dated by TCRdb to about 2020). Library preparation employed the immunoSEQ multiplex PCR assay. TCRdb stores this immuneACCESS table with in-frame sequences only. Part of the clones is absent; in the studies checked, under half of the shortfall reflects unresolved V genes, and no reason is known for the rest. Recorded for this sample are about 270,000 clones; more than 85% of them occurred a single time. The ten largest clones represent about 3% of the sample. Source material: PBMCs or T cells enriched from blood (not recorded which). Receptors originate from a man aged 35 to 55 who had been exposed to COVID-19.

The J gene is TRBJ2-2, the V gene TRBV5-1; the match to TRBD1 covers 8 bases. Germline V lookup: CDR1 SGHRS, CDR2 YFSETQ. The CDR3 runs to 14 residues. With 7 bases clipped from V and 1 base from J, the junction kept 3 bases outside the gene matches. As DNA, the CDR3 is TGCGCCAGCTCAGGGGGCGTGAACACCGGGGAGCTGTTTTTT. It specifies CASSGGVNTGELFF.

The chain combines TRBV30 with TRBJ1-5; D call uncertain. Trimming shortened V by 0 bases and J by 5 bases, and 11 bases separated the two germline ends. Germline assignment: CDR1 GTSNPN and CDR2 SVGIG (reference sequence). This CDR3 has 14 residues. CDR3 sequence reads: CAWSVTSGDQPQHF. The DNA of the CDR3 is TGTGCCTGGAGTGTAACCAGCGGGGATCAGCCCCAGCATTTT.

This CDR3 reads CASSLELAESNTGELFF. The CDR3 nucleotides are TGCGCCAGCAGCTTGGAGTTGGCGGAGTCGAACACCGGGGAGCTGTTTTTT. The chain has TRBV5-1 and TRBJ2-2; D not certain. Trimming shortened V by 0 bases and J by 0 bases, and 12 bases separated the two germline ends. Germline assignment: CDR1 SGHRS and CDR2 YFSETQ. The CDR3 has 17 residues.

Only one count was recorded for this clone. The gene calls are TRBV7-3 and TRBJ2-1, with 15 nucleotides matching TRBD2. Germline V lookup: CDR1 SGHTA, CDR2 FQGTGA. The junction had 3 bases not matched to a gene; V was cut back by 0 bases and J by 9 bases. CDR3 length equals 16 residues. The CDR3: CASSLTAGLAGGEQFF. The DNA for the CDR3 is TGTGCCAGCAGCTTAACAGCGGGACTAGCGGGAGGTGAGCAGTTCTTC.

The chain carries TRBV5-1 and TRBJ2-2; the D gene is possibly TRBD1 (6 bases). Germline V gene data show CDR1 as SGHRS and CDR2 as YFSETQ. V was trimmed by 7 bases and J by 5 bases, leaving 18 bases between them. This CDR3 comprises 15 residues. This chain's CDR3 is CASAWNKQGTGELFF. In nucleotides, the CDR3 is TGCGCCAGCGCGTGGAACAAACAGGGAACCGGGGAGCTGTTTTTT.

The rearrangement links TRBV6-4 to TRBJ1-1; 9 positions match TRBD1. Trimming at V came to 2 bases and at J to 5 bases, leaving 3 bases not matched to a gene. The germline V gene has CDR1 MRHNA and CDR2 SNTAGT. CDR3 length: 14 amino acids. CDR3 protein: CASSDRDRETEAFF. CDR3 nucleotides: TGTGCCAGCAGTGACCGGGACAGGGAAACTGAAGCTTTCTTT.

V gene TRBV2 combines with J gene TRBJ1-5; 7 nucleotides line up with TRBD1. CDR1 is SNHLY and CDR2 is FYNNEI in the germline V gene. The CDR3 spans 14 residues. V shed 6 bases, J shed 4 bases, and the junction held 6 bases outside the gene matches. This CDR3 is CASRRGDSNQPQHF. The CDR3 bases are TGTGCCAGCAGGAGGGGGGACAGTAATCAGCCCCAGCATTTT.

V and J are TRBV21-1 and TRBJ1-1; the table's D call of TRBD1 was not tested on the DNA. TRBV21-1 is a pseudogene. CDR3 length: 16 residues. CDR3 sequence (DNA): TGTGCCAGCAGCAAAGACAGGGTTGGGTGGAAGCCTGAAGCTTTCTTT. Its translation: CASSKDRVGWKPEAFF.

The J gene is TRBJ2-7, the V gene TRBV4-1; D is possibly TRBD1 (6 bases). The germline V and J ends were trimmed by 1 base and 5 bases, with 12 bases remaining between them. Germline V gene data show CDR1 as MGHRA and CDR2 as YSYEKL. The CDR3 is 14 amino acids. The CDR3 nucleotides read TGCGCCAGCAGCCAAGTCAGGGGCAACCACGAGCAGTACTTC. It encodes CASSQVRGNHEQYF.

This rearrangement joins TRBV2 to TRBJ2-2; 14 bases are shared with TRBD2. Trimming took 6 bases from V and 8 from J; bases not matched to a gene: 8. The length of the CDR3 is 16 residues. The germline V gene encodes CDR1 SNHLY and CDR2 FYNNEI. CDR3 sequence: CASRSPGLAGDGELFF. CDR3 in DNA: TGTGCCAGCAGGAGTCCGGGACTAGCGGGAGATGGGGAGCTGTTTTTT.

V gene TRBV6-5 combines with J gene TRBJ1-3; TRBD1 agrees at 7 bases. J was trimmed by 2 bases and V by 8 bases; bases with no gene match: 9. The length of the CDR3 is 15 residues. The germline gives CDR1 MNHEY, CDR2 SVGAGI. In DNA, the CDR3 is TGTGCCAGCCGCGACAGGGCTAGAACTGGAAACACCATATATTTT. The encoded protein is CASRDRARTGNTIYF.

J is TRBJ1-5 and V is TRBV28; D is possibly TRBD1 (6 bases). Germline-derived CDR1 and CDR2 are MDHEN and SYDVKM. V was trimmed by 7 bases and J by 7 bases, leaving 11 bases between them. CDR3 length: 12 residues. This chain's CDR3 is CASNREPQPQHF. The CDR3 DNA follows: TGTGCCAGCAACAGGGAACCGCAGCCCCAGCATTTT.

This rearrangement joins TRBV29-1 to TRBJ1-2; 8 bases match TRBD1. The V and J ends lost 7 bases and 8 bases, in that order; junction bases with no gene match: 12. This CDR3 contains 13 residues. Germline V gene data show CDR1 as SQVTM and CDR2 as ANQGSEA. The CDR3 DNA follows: TGCAGCGCGACGGAGACAGGGGCCAACGGCTACACCTTC. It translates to CSATETGANGYTF. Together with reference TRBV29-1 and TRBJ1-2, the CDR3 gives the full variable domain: SAVISQKPSRDICQRGTSLTIQCQVDSQVTMMFWYRQQPGQSLTLIATANQGSEATYESGFVIDKFPISRPNLTFSTLTVSNMSPEDSSIYLCSATETGANGYTFGSGTRLTVV.

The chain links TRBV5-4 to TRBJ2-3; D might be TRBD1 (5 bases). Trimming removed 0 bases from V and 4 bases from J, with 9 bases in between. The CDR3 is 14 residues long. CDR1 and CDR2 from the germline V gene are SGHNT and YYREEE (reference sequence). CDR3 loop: CASSLAQGADTQYF. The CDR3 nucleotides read TGTGCCAGCAGCTTGGCGCAGGGCGCAGATACGCAGTATTTT.

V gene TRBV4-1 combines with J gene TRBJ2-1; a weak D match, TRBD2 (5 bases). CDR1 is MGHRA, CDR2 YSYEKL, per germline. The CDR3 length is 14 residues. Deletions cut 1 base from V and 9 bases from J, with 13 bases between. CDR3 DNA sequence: TGCGCCAGCAGCCAAGCCCCGAGAGGGATTGAGCAGTTCTTC. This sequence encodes CASSQAPRGIEQFF.

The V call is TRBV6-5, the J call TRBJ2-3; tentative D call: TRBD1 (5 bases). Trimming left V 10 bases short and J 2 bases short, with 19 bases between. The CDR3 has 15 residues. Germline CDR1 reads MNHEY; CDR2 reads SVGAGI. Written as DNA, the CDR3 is TGTGCCAACATTCCGGACACCAGTTCCACAGATACGCAGTATTTT. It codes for CANIPDTSSTDTQYF.

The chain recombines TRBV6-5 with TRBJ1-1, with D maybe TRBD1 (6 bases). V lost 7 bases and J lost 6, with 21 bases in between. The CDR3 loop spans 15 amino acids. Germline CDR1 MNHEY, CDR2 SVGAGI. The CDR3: CASTLTAGEGAEAFF. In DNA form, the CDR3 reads TGTGCCAGCACCCTTACAGCAGGGGAAGGGGCTGAAGCTTTCTTT.

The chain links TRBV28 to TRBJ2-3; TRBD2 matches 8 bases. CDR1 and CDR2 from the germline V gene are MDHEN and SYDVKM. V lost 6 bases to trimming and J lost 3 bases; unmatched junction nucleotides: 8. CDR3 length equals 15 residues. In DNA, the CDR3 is TGTGCCAGCAGCCCCGGCGGGAGGTCGACAGATACGCAGTATTTT. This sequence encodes CASSPGGRSTDTQYF.

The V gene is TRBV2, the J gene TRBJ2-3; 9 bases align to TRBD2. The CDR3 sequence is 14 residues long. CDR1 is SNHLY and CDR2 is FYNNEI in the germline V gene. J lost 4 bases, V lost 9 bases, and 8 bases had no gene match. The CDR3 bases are TGTGCCAGTGGTCGGACTAGCGATTCAGATACGCAGTATTTT. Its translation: CASGRTSDSDTQYF.

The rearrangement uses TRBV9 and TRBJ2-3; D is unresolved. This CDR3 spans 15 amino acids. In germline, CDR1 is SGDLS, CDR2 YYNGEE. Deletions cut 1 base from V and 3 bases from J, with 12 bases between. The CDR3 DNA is TGTGCCAGCAGCGTATCGGCGGTTGGGACAGATACGCAGTATTTT. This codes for CASSVSAVGTDTQYF.

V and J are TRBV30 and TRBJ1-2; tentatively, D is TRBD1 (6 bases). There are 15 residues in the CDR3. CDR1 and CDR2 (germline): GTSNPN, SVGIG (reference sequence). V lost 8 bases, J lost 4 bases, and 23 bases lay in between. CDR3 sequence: CAREPQSQGSYGYTF. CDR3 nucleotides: TGTGCCCGCGAACCCCAATCACAGGGAAGCTATGGCTACACCTTC.

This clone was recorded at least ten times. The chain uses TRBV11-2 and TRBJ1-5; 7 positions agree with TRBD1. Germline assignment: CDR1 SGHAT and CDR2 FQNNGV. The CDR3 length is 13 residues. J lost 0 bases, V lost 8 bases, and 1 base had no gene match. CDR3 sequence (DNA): TGTGCCAGCGCAGGGGGTAGCAATCAGCCCCAGCATTTT. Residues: CASAGGSNQPQHF.